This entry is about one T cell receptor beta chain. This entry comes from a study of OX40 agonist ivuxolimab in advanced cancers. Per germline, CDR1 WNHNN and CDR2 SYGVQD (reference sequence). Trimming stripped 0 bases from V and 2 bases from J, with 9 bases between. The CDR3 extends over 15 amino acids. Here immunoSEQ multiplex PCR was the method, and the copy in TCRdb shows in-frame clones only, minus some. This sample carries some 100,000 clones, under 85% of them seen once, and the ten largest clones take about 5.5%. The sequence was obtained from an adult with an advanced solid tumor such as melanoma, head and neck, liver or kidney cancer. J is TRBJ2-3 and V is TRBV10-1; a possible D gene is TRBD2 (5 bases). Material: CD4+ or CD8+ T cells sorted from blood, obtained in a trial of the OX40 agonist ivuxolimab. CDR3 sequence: CASSESAVHTDTQYF. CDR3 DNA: TGCGCCAGCAGTGAGTCAGCGGTCCACACAGATACGCAGTATTTT.